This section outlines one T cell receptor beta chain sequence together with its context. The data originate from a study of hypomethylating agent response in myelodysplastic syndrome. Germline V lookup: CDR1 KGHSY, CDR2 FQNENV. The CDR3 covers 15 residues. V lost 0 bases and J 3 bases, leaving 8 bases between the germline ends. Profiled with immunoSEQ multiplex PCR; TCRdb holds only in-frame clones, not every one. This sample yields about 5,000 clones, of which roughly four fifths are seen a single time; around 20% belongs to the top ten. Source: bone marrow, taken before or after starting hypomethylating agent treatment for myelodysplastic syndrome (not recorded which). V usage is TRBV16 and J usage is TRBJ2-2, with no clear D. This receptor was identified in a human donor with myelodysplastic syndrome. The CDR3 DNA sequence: TGTGCCAGCAGCCAATCTTCCAGAGACACCGGGGAGCTGTTTTTT. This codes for CASSQSSRDTGELFF.